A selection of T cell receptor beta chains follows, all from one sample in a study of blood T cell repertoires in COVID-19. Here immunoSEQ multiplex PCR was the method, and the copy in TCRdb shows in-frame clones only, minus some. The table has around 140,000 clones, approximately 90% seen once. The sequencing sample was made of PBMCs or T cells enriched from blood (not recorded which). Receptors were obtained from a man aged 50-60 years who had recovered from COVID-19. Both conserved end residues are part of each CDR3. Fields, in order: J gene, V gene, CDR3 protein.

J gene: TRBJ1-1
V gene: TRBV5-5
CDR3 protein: CASSLIGGLTEAFF

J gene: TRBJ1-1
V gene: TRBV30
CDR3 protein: CAWSTRTGNAFF

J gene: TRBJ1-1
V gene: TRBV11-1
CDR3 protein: CASSPYMGANTEAFF

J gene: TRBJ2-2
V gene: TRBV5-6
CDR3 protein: CASSLTAGRLDTGELFF

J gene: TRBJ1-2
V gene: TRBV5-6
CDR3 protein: CASSFISVNYGYTF

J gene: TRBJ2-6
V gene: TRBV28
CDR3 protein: CASTLGQGMAGANVLTF

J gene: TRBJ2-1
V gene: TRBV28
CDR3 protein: CASSLLRGVNEQFF

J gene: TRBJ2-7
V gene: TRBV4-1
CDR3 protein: CASSQVPTPGTPTEQYF

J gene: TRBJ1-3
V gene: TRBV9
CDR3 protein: CASSTEGGRGNTIYF

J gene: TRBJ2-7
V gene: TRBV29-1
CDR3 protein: CSAYTETYEQYF

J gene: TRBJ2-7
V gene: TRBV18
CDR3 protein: CASSPQSQTYEQYF

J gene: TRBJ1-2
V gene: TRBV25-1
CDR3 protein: CASSAQGDLGYTF

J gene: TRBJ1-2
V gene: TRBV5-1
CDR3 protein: CASSLDGNYGYTF

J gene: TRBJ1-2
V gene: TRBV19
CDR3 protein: CASSPGGNYGYTF

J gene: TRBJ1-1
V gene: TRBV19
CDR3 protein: CASFMGHQNTEAFF

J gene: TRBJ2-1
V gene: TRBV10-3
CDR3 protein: CAIMGQGSSNEQFF

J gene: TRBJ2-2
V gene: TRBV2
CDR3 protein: CASSEQGARAGELFF

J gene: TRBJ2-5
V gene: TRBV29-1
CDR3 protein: CSVELGLAGGPGETQYF

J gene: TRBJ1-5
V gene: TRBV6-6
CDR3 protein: CASSYSVTRGNQPQHF

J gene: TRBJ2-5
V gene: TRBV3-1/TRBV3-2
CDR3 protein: CASSRRETQYF

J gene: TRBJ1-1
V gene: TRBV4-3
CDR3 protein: CASSTRTGIEAFF

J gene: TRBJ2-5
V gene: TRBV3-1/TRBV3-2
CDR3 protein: CASSLKERASQETQYF

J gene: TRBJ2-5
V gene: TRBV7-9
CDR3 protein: CASSLQGIQETQYF

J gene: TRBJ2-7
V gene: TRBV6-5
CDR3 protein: CASRKLADLYEQYF

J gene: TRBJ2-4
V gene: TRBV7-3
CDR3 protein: CASSLNDRGIQYF

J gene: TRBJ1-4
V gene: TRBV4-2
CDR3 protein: CASSQNNRATNEKLFF

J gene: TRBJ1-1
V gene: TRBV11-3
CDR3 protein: CASSQSGLNTEAFF

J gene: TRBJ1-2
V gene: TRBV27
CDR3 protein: CASTIRDRPNYGYTF

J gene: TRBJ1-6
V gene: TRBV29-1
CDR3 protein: CSAGTANSPLHF

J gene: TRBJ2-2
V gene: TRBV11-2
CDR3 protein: CASSPYTGELFF

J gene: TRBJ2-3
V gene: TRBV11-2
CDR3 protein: CASSFGTSGGKYF

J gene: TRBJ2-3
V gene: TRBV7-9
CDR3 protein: CASSLVVAGTDTQYF

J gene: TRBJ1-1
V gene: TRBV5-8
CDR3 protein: CASTRNRGYTEAFF

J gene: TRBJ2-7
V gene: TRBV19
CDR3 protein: CASSSGTTGAYEQYF

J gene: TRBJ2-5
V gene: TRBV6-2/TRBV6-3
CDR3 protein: CASSQASKTQYF